This paragraph covers one TCR beta chain sequence. This specimen belongs to a study of blood T cell repertoires in COVID-19. For the study at large: Specimens from acute and convalescent COVID-19 originated in the United States, Italy and Spain.

Some clones are missing from TCRdb's copy, which holds only in-frame ones; the method was immunoSEQ multiplex PCR. The sample lists a few hundred thousand clones, almost 90% occurring once. The CDR3 is 19 amino acids. With V trimmed by 3 bases and J by 3 bases, 9 bases remained unmatched. Per the germline V gene, CDR1 is KGHDR and CDR2 is SFDVKD. The sample comprised PBMCs or T cells enriched from blood (not recorded which). The source of this sequence is a woman aged 25-40 years who had been exposed to COVID-19. V and J are TRBV24-1 and TRBJ2-2; 13 bases line up with TRBD2. CDR3 in amino acids: CATSDTARGLAGYTGELFF. The DNA for the CDR3 is TGTGCCACCAGTGATACCGCCCGGGGACTAGCGGGGTACACCGGGGAGCTGTTTTTT.